This T cell receptor beta chain was found in a study of CD8 T cells in Susac syndrome. In the study overall: Within the sequenced Susac syndrome patient group, over 5 exhibited active disease and about eight were in remission. When blood was drawn, the patients with Susac syndrome were therapy-naive, on corticosteroids, or on intravenous immunoglobulin alone.

Bulk CD8+ and CD4+ cells came from magnetic negative isolation; CD8+ TEMRA by FACS. V was trimmed by 5 bases and J by 3 bases, leaving 15 bases between them. This CDR3 has 15 amino acids. With random hexamers, reverse transcription was performed on about 0.5 to 1 ug of RNA. MiXCR, run by TCRdb on the immunoSEQ multiplex PCR reads, gives a single entry per CDR3 protein. The data contain about 240,000 distinct CDR3 sequences, 90% to 96% of them seen just once; the ten biggest clones take up about 0.094%. The origin of this receptor is a human donor with Susac syndrome. The sequencing input was CD4+ T cells from PBMCs. The chain has TRBV12-3 or TRBV12-4 and TRBJ2-3; D not resolved. CDR3 in amino acids: CASSRLVLGTDTQYF. In DNA form, the CDR3 reads TGTGCCAGCAGTCGCCTAGTCCTAGGGACAGATACGCAGTATTTT.